This passage covers 24 T cell receptor beta chains from one sample sequenced in a study of T cells after yellow fever vaccination. MiXCR, run by TCRdb on the 5' RACE reads, gives a single entry per CDR3 protein. The repertoire holds around 610,000 distinct CDR3 sequences, with roughly 14% as singletons. Material: PBMCs, obtained on the day of the yellow fever booster vaccination. The source is a man aged 30 to 45 who received the YFV17D yellow fever vaccine.

This clonotype occurred many times. The chain employs TRBV5-1 and TRBJ1-1; 10 bases are a match to TRBD1. CDR1 is SGHRS and CDR2 is YFSETQ in the germline V gene. The CDR3 loop spans 14 amino acids. The trim removed 4 bases at V and 6 bases at J, leaving 6 bases unmatched. Here the CDR3 reads CASSTQDRGPEAFF. The CDR3 DNA sequence: TGCGCCAGCAGCACCCAAGACAGGGGGCCTGAAGCTTTCTTT.

The J gene is TRBJ2-6, the V gene TRBV27, with a weak D call TRBD1 (6 bases). Trimming cost V 4 bases and J 3 bases, with 10 bases left between them. This CDR3 region has 15 residues. The germline V gene has CDR1 MNHEY and CDR2 SMNVEV (reference sequence). The CDR3 nucleotides read TGTGCCAGCAGTTCGCAGGGGCTTGGGGCCAACGTCCTGACTTTC. It encodes CASSSQGLGANVLTF. Full variable domain (missing parts from reference TRBV27 and TRBJ2-6): EAQVTQNPRYLITVTGKKLTVTCSQNMNHEYMSWYRQDPGLGLRQIYYSMNVEVTDKGDVPEGYKVSRKEKRNFPLILESPSPNQTSLYFCASSSQGLGANVLTFGAGSRLTVL.

The table lists this clonotype with a few counts. The chain combines TRBV7-2 with TRBJ2-1, with D tentatively TRBD1 or TRBD2 (5 bases each). Deletions cut 2 bases from V and 8 bases from J, with 13 bases between. Per the germline V gene, CDR1 is SGHTA and CDR2 is FQGNSA. The CDR3 runs 14 residues. CDR3 region: CASSLISTGHEQFF. The CDR3 DNA reads TGTGCCAGCAGCTTAATTTCCACGGGACATGAGCAGTTCTTC.

This sequence joins TRBV29-1 and TRBJ1-2, with D perhaps matching TRBD1 (5 bases). The length of the CDR3 is 13 residues. Between the trimmed V and J ends, which lost 2 bases and 2 bases, there was a span of 9 bases. Germline CDR1 reads SQVTM; CDR2 reads ANQGSEA. Here the CDR3 reads CSVEQGRNYGYTF. The CDR3 DNA is TGCAGCGTTGAACAGGGCCGGAACTATGGCTACACCTTC.

In its sample, this clonotype was seen a few times. The chain employs TRBV7-9 and TRBJ2-1; no definite D call. V lost 5 bases and J lost 9, with 11 bases in between. Germline CDR1 SEHNR, CDR2 FQNEAQ (reference sequence). CDR3 size: 12 residues. CDR3 DNA: TGTGCCAGCAGCCCCCCCCGCGTTGAGCAGTTCTTC. Encoded protein: CASSPPRVEQFF.

This chain uses TRBV6-2 or TRBV6-3 with TRBJ2-1, with TRBD1 identical over 8 bases. The CDR3 covers 14 residues. CDR1 is MNHEY and CDR2 is SVGEGT in the germline V gene. V trimming: 8 bases; J trimming: 4 bases; junction bases outside the gene matches: 7. The CDR3 protein is CASLGQGGYNEQFF. In DNA form, the CDR3 reads TGTGCCAGCCTTGGACAGGGTGGGTACAATGAGCAGTTCTTC.

This rearrangement joins TRBV5-4 to TRBJ2-5, with D tentatively TRBD1 (6 bases). Germline V gene sequence: CDR1 SGHNT, CDR2 YYREEE (reference sequence). Trimming cost V 4 bases and J 1 base, with 17 bases left between them. The CDR3 runs 16 residues. The CDR3 here is CASSPYPGTTQETQYF. CDR3 nucleotide sequence: TGTGCCAGCAGCCCCTACCCAGGGACAACCCAAGAGACCCAGTACTTC.

This clonotype turned up a few times. The chain couples TRBV20-1 to TRBJ2-5, with 8 nucleotides matching TRBD1. CDR1 is DFQATT and CDR2 is SNEGSKA in the germline V gene (reference sequence). The V and J ends lost 6 bases and 4 bases, in that order; junction bases with no gene match: 4. The CDR3 length is 12 residues. This CDR3 is CSASTGGETQYF. CDR3 nucleotide sequence: TGCAGTGCCAGTACAGGGGGAGAGACCCAGTACTTC.

This clonotype has only a few counts. This sequence joins TRBV7-2 and TRBJ2-6; no reliable D call. Germline CDR1 SGHTA, CDR2 FQGNSA. The ends were cut back, 1 base at V and 2 bases at J, with 6 bases in the middle. The CDR3 runs 15 residues. The CDR3 nucleotides read TGTGCCAGCAGCTTAGAGGTTACTGGGGCCAACGTCCTGACTTTC. It codes for CASSLEVTGANVLTF.

The gene calls are TRBV7-9 and TRBJ2-3, with 10 bases that match TRBD2. The CDR3 extends over 14 amino acids. Per the germline V gene, CDR1 is SEHNR and CDR2 is FQNEAQ (reference sequence). Germline trimming cut 5 bases from V and 6 bases from J; bases unmatched to any gene: 5. The CDR3 region is CASSPLGLADTQYF. CDR3 sequence (DNA): TGTGCCAGCAGCCCGCTGGGACTAGCGGATACGCAGTATTTT.

This clonotype has at least ten counts. This chain joins TRBV28 and TRBJ2-7, with TRBD1 matching 9 bases. Germline lookup yields CDR1 MDHEN and CDR2 SYDVKM. CDR3 length: 13 residues. V was clipped by 6 bases and J by 9 bases; unmatched bases: 9. CDR3 nucleotide sequence: TGTGCCAGCAGCTCGGGACAGGGCCCGGTGCAGTACTTC. It codes for CASSSGQGPVQYF.

The rearrangement uses TRBV7-6 and TRBJ2-1; 11 bases agree with TRBD2. Germline assignment: CDR1 SGHVS and CDR2 FNYEAQ. V was pared by 5 bases and J by 7 bases, with 7 bases of the junction left unmatched. This CDR3 has 15 residues. The CDR3 reads CASSLTTSGMNEQFF. The CDR3 region has the DNA TGTGCCAGCAGCCTCACGACTAGCGGGATGAATGAGCAGTTCTTC.

The chain couples TRBV18 to TRBJ2-7; D is uncertain. V shed 4 bases and J shed 7 bases, with 8 bases lying between them. This CDR3 contains 11 residues. Germline assignment: CDR1 KGHSH and CDR2 LQKENI. CDR3 nucleotides: TGTGCCAGCTCACAGATGAAAGAGCAGTACTTC. Its protein product is CASSQMKEQYF.

This clonotype came up a few times. The V gene is TRBV27, the J gene TRBJ2-5; perhaps TRBD1 as D (6 bases). The CDR3 length is 16 residues. Per the germline V gene, CDR1 is MNHEY and CDR2 is SMNVEV (reference sequence). Trimming took 7 bases from V and 1 from J, leaving 19 bases between them. The CDR3 protein is CASKLYSGTLQETQYF. DNA for the CDR3: TGTGCCAGCAAACTATACTCCGGGACACTCCAAGAGACCCAGTACTTC.

This clonotype showed up many times. This chain uses TRBV6-5 with TRBJ1-1; no clear D. The ends were cut back, 2 bases at V and 0 bases at J, with 7 bases in the middle. The CDR3 has 14 amino acids. Looked up from germline, CDR1 is MNHEY and CDR2 is SVGAGI. CDR3 region: CASSYDRVNTEAFF. CDR3 coding DNA: TGTGCCAGCAGTTACGACCGGGTGAACACTGAAGCTTTCTTT.

With respect to this clonotype: A junction end diverges from the germline sequence, so it may reflect a read error. This chain joins TRBV14 and TRBJ2-6; D gene unclear. Germline V gene sequence: CDR1 SGHDN, CDR2 FVKESK. This CDR3 region has 16 residues. CDR3: CASSKEPESGANVLTF. The DNA for the CDR3 is TGTGCCAGCAGCAAAGAGCCCGAATCTGGGGCCAACGTCCTGACTTTC.

The genes are TRBV11-1 and TRBJ2-2, with TRBD2 matching 14 bases. Per the germline V gene, CDR1 is SGHAT and CDR2 is FQDESV (reference sequence). Trimming took 5 bases from V and 0 from J; bases not matched to a gene: 5. The CDR3 is 18 amino acids. The CDR3 spells CASSQGLAGGTNTGELFF. As DNA, the CDR3 is TGTGCCAGCAGCCAAGGACTAGCGGGAGGAACGAACACCGGGGAGCTGTTTTTT.

This clonotype was picked up a small number of times. The chain employs TRBV20-1 and TRBJ2-7, with D uncertain. Trimming cost V 1 base and J 6 bases, with 10 bases left between them. The CDR3 spans 12 residues. CDR1 and CDR2 from the germline V gene are DFQATT and SNEGSKA (reference sequence). The CDR3 protein is CSARVGTGEQYF. Written as DNA, the CDR3 is TGCAGTGCTAGAGTGGGAACGGGCGAGCAGTACTTC.

This clonotype has a handful of counts. The rearrangement joins TRBV5-1 to TRBJ1-2, with a tentative D call TRBD1 (6 bases). Trimming left V 0 bases short and J 8 bases short, with 14 bases between. Germline V gives CDR1 SGHRS, CDR2 YFSETQ. The CDR3 contains 14 residues. Written as DNA, the CDR3 is TGCGCCAGCAGCTTGGCTTTGGGGGCTAGCGGCTACACCTTC. Translation gives CASSLALGASGYTF.

A few counts support this clonotype. This sequence joins TRBV9 and TRBJ2-3; 7 bases match TRBD1. The germline CDR1 and CDR2 sequences are SGDLS and YYNGEE. Germline trimming cut 0 bases from V and 2 bases from J; bases unmatched to any gene: 6. CDR3 length: 16 residues. The CDR3: CASSVADRETTDTQYF. CDR3 coding DNA: TGTGCCAGCAGCGTAGCTGACAGGGAAACCACAGATACGCAGTATTTT.

This clonotype occurred a few times. The J gene is TRBJ2-1, the V gene TRBV4-3, with D perhaps matching TRBD1 (5 bases). Trimming cost V 0 bases and J 5 bases, with 11 bases left between them. The germline gives CDR1 LGHNA, CDR2 YSLEER. The CDR3 loop spans 15 amino acids. CDR3 sequence (DNA): TGCGCCAGCAGCCAAGATCTGACAGATAACAATGAGCAGTTCTTC. This translates into CASSQDLTDNNEQFF.

The CDR3 is CASSLFRPGTDTQYF. The CDR3 coding sequence is TGCGCCAGCAGCTTGTTCCGACCGGGGACAGATACGCAGTATTTT. The rearrangement joins TRBV5-1 to TRBJ2-3, with D possibly being TRBD2 (5 bases). CDR1 and CDR2 (germline): SGHRS, YFSETQ. The V end was cut by 1 base, the J end by 3 bases, with 12 bases between. The CDR3 runs 15 residues.

V gene TRBV7-9 combines with J gene TRBJ1-1, with D possibly matching TRBD1 (5 bases). Germline CDR1 and CDR2: SEHNR and FQNEAQ (reference sequence). The CDR3 extends over 15 amino acids. The germline V and J ends were trimmed by 5 bases and 5 bases, with 18 bases remaining between them. In DNA, the CDR3 is TGTGCCAGCAGCGAACGACCGGGGGTAGTTACTGAAGCTTTCTTT. It codes for CASSERPGVVTEAFF.

For this clonotype: Germline and junction disagree at one end, which may indicate a read error. This chain uses TRBV20-1 with TRBJ2-2; 7 positions match TRBD1. The length of the CDR3 is 16 residues. Germline V gives CDR1 DFQATT, CDR2 SNEGSKA (reference sequence). The CDR3 nucleotides are TGCTGTGCTAGAGATGCGCAGGGGGCGAACACCGGGGAGCTGTTTTTT. As protein: CCARDAQGANTGELFF.